This T cell receptor beta chain was obtained from a study of blood T cell repertoires in COVID-19. Study information: Specimens from acute and convalescent COVID-19 originated in the United States, Italy and Spain. T cells, B-cell-depleted T cells, or PBMCs supplied cDNA or gDNA.

Germline assignment: CDR1 SGHDT and CDR2 YYEEEE. The CDR3 extends over 13 amino acids. Trimming took off 1 base at V and 2 bases at J, with 5 bases between the two ends. Original methodology: Amplifying reference gene primers gave estimates of nucleated cell counts. This table comes from immunoSEQ multiplex PCR, and its TCRdb copy is limited to in-frame clones, with some not included. Clone size and V and J calls were adopted from that table, with D and trimming inferred from the DNA. In the table there are about 140,000 clones, 70% to 80% of which are singletons. The source is a woman aged 45-65 years with active or convalescent COVID-19. This rearrangement joins TRBV5-6 to TRBJ2-3; D ambiguous. The sequenced sample was peripheral blood. As DNA, the CDR3 is TGTGCCAGCAGCTTGTATTCCACAGATACGCAGTATTTT. It translates to CASSLYSTDTQYF.